This T cell receptor beta chain originates from a study of regulatory T cells in long-lasting Graves disease. The time point was: newly diagnosed GD, antithyroid drugs for less than 3 months. From RNA extracted from PBMCs, the TCR library was made. TCR beta libraries were built with iRepertoire HTBI primers and Arm-PCR of CDR3 regions. TCRdb processed the multiplex PCR reads anew with MiXCR; each CDR3 protein has one entry. Of approximately 400,000 distinct CDR3 sequences listed, 15% are singletons. V lost 2 bases and J lost 6, with 7 bases in between. In germline, CDR1 is SNHLY, CDR2 FYNNEI. The CDR3 has 12 residues. This sample also belongs to another study, concerning T cells in Graves' hyperthyroidism and ophthalmopathy.

The source is a woman between 40 and 55 years old with Graves disease. The sample consisted of peripheral blood mononuclear cells (PBMCs), taken at new diagnosis, from a patient treated with antithyroid drugs. This sequence joins TRBV2 and TRBJ1-2; no reliable D call. CDR3 sequence (DNA): TGTGCCAGCAGTGAACCCCTGAATGGCTACACCTTC. Its translation is CASSEPLNGYTF.